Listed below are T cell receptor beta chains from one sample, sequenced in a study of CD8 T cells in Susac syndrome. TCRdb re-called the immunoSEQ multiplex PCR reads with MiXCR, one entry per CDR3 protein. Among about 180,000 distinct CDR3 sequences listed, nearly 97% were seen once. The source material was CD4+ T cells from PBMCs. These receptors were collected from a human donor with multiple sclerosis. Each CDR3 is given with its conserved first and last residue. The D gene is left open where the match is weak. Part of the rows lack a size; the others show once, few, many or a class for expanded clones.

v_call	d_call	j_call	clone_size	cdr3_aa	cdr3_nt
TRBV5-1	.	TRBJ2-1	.	CASSEVGGYYNEQFF	TGCGCCAGCAGCGAGGTCGGGGGTTACTACAATGAGCAGTTCTTC
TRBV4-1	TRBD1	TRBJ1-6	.	CASSQDTGGASYNSPLHF	TGCGCCAGCAGCCAAGACACAGGGGGCGCCTCCTATAATTCACCCCTCCACTTT
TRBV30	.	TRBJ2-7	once	CAWGTGVTYEQYF	TGTGCCTGGGGAACGGGAGTCACTTACGAGCAGTACTTC
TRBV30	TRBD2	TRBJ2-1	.	CAWSDLSGGPSQSSYNEQFF	TGTGCCTGGAGTGACCTAAGCGGGGGGCCAAGTCAAAGCTCCTACAATGAGCAGTTCTTC
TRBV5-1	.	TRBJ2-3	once	CASSSQGVPTDTQYF	TGCGCCAGCAGCTCACAGGGTGTACCCACAGATACGCAGTATTTT
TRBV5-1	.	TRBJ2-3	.	CASSFAGATTDTQYF	TGCGCCAGCAGCTTTGCGGGGGCTACCACAGATACGCAGTATTTT
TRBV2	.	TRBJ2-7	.	CASREASYEQYF	TGTGCCAGCAGGGAAGCTTCTTACGAGCAGTACTTC
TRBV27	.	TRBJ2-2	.	CASSFRGTGELFF	TGTGCCAGCAGTTTTCGGGGTACCGGGGAGCTGTTTTTT
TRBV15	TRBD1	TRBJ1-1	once	CATSRTGTANTEAFF	TGTGCCACCAGCAGAACCGGGACAGCGAACACTGAAGCTTTCTTT
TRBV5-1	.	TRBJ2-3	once	CASSLDPHTDTQYF	TGCGCCAGCAGCTTGGACCCCCACACAGATACGCAGTATTTT
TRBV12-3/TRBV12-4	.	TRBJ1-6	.	CASSLAARNSPLHF	TGTGCCAGCAGTTTAGCGGCACGAAATTCACCCCTCCACTTT
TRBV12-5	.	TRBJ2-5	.	CASASLLAFGETQYF	TGTGCTAGTGCCTCACTGCTGGCTTTTGGGGAGACCCAGTACTTC
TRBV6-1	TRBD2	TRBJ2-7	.	CASSEMGGRPNSYEQYF	TGTGCCAGCAGTGAAATGGGAGGGCGACCAAACTCCTACGAGCAGTACTTC
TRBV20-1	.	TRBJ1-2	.	CSARVLWGPVIEYGYTF	TGCAGTGCTAGAGTCTTGTGGGGTCCCGTCATAGAGTATGGCTACACCTTC
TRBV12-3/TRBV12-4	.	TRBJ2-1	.	CASSLKGGNEQFF	TGTGCCAGCAGTTTAAAAGGAGGCAATGAGCAGTTCTTC
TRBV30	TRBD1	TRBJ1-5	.	CAWSVDRGRQPQHF	TGTGCCTGGAGTGTAGACAGGGGTAGACAGCCCCAGCATTTT
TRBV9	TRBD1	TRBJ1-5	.	CASSADRGYQPQHF	TGTGCCAGCAGCGCGGACAGGGGGTATCAGCCCCAGCATTTT
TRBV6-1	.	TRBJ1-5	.	CASSGGPGQLLTNQPQHF	TGTGCCAGCAGTGGGGGGCCTGGACAACTTTTAACGAATCAGCCCCAGCATTTT
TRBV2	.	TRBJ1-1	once	CASRWGGDDEAFF	TGTGCCAGCAGGTGGGGAGGGGATGATGAAGCTTTCTTT
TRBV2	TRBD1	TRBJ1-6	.	CASRTGGIGPLHF	TGTGCCAGCCGGACAGGGGGCATAGGACCCCTCCACTTT
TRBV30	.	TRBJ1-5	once	CAWSSRPYSNQPQHF	TGTGCCTGGAGTAGTCGGCCTTATAGCAATCAGCCCCAGCATTTT
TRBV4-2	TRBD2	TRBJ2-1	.	CASSHPRLALTYNEQFF	TGTGCCAGCAGCCATCCGAGACTAGCCCTGACCTACAATGAGCAGTTCTTC
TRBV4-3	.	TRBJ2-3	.	CASSQESASWSPDTQYF	TGCGCCAGCAGCCAAGAGTCGGCTAGCTGGAGTCCAGATACGCAGTATTTT
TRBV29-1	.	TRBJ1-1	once	CSGTKGRTEAFF	TGCAGCGGGACAAAAGGGCGAACTGAAGCTTTCTTT
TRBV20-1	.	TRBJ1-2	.	CSASGQARGYTF	TGCAGTGCTAGCGGGCAGGCCAGAGGCTACACCTTC
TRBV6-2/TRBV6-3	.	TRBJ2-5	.	CASSYGGVRQETQYF	TGTGCCAGCAGTTATGGAGGGGTGAGACAAGAGACCCAGTACTTC
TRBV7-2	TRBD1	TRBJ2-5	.	CASSPRGLDQYF	TGTGCCAGCAGCCCCAGGGGGTTGGACCAGTACTTC
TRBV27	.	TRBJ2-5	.	CASSQTTRETQYF	TGTGCCAGCAGCCAAACTACCAGGGAGACCCAGTACTTC
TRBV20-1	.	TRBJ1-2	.	CSAHFGGSNYGYTF	TGCAGTGCGCATTTTGGGGGTTCGAACTATGGCTACACCTTC
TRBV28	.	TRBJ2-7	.	CASSRDTSSYEQYF	TGTGCCAGCTCGCGGGACACCTCCTCCTACGAGCAGTACTTC